The next 10 T cell receptor beta chains were all read from a single sample in a study of PD-1 blockade in classical Hodgkin lymphoma. The time point was: cycle 4 day 1 (C4D1), after 5 to 7 weeks of nivolumab. Every patient experienced relapse after autologous stem cell transplantation, and brentuximab vedotin exposure varied. Only in-frame clones appear in the TCRdb table, and some are missing; sequencing was by immunoSEQ multiplex PCR. This table has roughly 100,000 clones, about 92% appearing once. Sequenced material: peripheral blood mononuclear cells (PBMCs), taken before the fourth cycle of nivolumab. The receptors were sampled from a human donor with classical Hodgkin lymphoma.

CDR3 nucleotide sequence: TGTGCCAGCAGCAATGTGAGGCTAGCGGGGGACACCTACAATGAGCAGTTCTTC. It encodes CASSNVRLAGDTYNEQFF. The chain couples TRBV21-1 to TRBJ2-1; the table's D call TRBD2 went unverified against the DNA. TRBV21-1 is flagged as a pseudogene. This CDR3 is built from 18 residues.

The rearrangement links TRBV19 to TRBJ1-1; no firm D call. This CDR3 has 14 amino acids. V lost 7 bases to trimming and J lost 3 bases, with 15 bases between them. Germline values: CDR1 LNHDA, CDR2 SQIVND (reference sequence). The CDR3 loop reads CASNCGLCDTEAFF. The CDR3, as DNA: TGTGCCAGTAACTGTGGACTTTGCGACACTGAAGCTTTCTTT. The full variable domain, in which reference TRBV19 and TRBJ1-1 provide the parts outside the CDR3, is DGGITQSPKYLFRKEGQNVTLSCEQNLNHDAMYWYRQDPGQGLRLIYYSQIVNDFQKGDIAEGYSVSREKKESFPLTVTSAQKNPTAFYLCASNCGLCDTEAFFGQGTRLTVV.

This sequence joins TRBV19 and TRBJ2-2; D possibly corresponds to TRBD2 (5 bases). Trimming left V 9 bases short and J 1 base short, with 9 bases between. Germline-derived CDR1 and CDR2 are LNHDA and SQIVND (reference sequence). The CDR3 spans 13 residues. CDR3 nucleotide sequence: TGTGCCAGGGCGGAGGAGAACACCGGGGAGCTGTTTTTT. Translated: CARAEENTGELFF.

V usage is TRBV6-6 and J usage is TRBJ1-3, with unresolved D. Germline V gene lookup returns CDR1 MNHNY and CDR2 SVGAGI (reference sequence). The CDR3 runs to 13 residues. Trimming cost V 6 bases and J 0 bases, with 6 bases left between them. DNA for the CDR3: TGTGCCAGCAGGCACGGCTCTGGAAACACCATATATTTT. Residues: CASRHGSGNTIYF.

The rearrangement links TRBV10-3 to TRBJ2-7; tentatively, D is TRBD1 (6 bases). CDR1 is ENHRY, CDR2 SYGVKD, per germline. V lost 7 bases, J lost 2 bases, and 12 bases lay in between. The CDR3 spans 13 residues. CDR3 coding DNA: TGTGCCATCAAGGCAGGGGATACCTACGAGCAGTACTTC. Protein: CAIKAGDTYEQYF.

The rearrangement joins TRBV28 to TRBJ1-2; D remains unclear. Trimming took 6 bases from V and 8 from J, leaving 19 bases between them. This CDR3 is 14 amino acids long. In germline, CDR1 is MDHEN, CDR2 SYDVKM. Here the CDR3 reads CASSPDGDFGGYTF. CDR3 coding DNA: TGTGCCAGCAGCCCCGACGGAGATTTCGGCGGCTACACCTTC.

The J gene is TRBJ2-1, the V gene TRBV5-1; D not resolved. Germline lookup yields CDR1 SGHRS and CDR2 YFSETQ. The V end was cut by 5 bases, the J end by 0 bases, with 9 bases between. CDR3 length: 14 amino acids. The chain's CDR3 is CASSGDISYNEQFF. CDR3 bases: TGCGCCAGCAGTGGAGACATCTCCTACAATGAGCAGTTCTTC.

The rearrangement links TRBV11-2 to TRBJ2-3, with 8 bases lining up with TRBD2. CDR1 and CDR2 from the germline V gene are SGHAT and FQNNGV. The CDR3 totals 17 residues. V shed 1 base and J 5 bases; nucleotides not matched to a gene: 11. CDR3 DNA sequence: TGTGCCAGCAGCTTAGTCCCCCCGGGTAGCGGGAAAGATACGCAGTATTTT. This encodes CASSLVPPGSGKDTQYF.

The J gene is TRBJ1-3, the V gene TRBV5-5; D gene uncertain. Looked up from germline, CDR1 is SGHKS and CDR2 is YYEKEE (reference sequence). This CDR3 is 15 amino acids long. Trimming removed 0 bases from V and 7 bases from J, with 14 bases in between. CDR3 loop: CASSLVDSDWNTIYF. CDR3 nucleotide sequence: TGTGCCAGCAGCTTGGTGGATTCTGATTGGAACACCATATATTTT.

V is TRBV14 and J is TRBJ2-5; 10 bases are shared with TRBD1. J gave up 5 bases and V 5 bases, and 11 bases lay outside the gene matches. The length of the CDR3 is 16 residues. Germline V gene data show CDR1 as SGHDN and CDR2 as FVKESK. The CDR3 is CASSETGTGVAETQYF. The CDR3, as DNA: TGTGCCAGCAGCGAAACCGGGACAGGGGTGGCGGAGACCCAGTACTTC.